A selection of T cell receptor beta chains follows, all from one sample in a study of early T cells in non-severe SARS-CoV-2 infection. One entry per CDR3 protein, called by TCRdb with MiXCR from the 5' RACE reads. The table has approximately 52,000 distinct CDR3 sequences, 7% to 9% seen once. What was sequenced was whole blood. These receptor sequences come from an adult who was a healthcare worker with PCR-confirmed SARS-CoV-2 infection or an uninfected control (not recorded which). Both conserved end residues are part of each CDR3. D genes are given only for firm matches. Some rows have no size entry. The others give once, few or many, or a class for an expanded clone.

v_call	d_call	clone_size	cdr3_length	j_call	cdr3_nt	cdr3_aa
TRBV9	NA	many	15	TRBJ1-2	TGTGCCAGCAGCGTAGAGGTCGGAACTAACTATGGCTACACCTTC	CASSVEVGTNYGYTF
TRBV11-2	NA	NA	13	TRBJ2-7	TGTGCCAGCAGCTTCCCCGAGTGGTGCGAGCAGTACTTC	CASSFPEWCEQYF
TRBV7-9	NA	many	15	TRBJ1-3	TGTGCCAGCAGCCTGGGAGATCTCTCTGGAAACACCATATATTTT	CASSLGDLSGNTIYF
TRBV7-8	NA	once	14	TRBJ1-1	TGTGCCAGCAGCTTAGCGGGGGGGATGACTGAAGCTTTCTTT	CASSLAGGMTEAFF
TRBV10-2	NA	few	15	TRBJ2-2	TGCGCCAGCAGTCCCAAGACAGAGGGAGGTGGGGAGCTGTTTTTT	CASSPKTEGGGELFF
TRBV28	TRBD1	many	15	TRBJ2-5	TGTGCCAGCAGTTCCGGGACAGGGGGCTTGGAGACCCAGTACTTC	CASSSGTGGLETQYF
TRBV5-1	NA	few	13	TRBJ2-7	TGCGCCAGCAGCTTGACAGGAATCTACGAGCAGTACTTC	CASSLTGIYEQYF
TRBV5-1	NA	many	14	TRBJ2-7	TGCGCCAGCAGCTTGACAAGGGCCGGATACGAGCAGTACTTC	CASSLTRAGYEQYF
TRBV18	NA	many	14	TRBJ1-1	TGTGCCAGCTCACCACGAACCGAGAACACTGAAGCTTTCTTT	CASSPRTENTEAFF
TRBV11-2	TRBD1	NA	11	TRBJ2-7	TGTGCCAGCAGCAGCCGGGACAGGGATTACTTC	CASSSRDRDYF
TRBV5-4	NA	NA	14	TRBJ1-1	TGTGCCAGCACCTTGTCGGGCATGAACACTGAAGCTTTCTTT	CASTLSGMNTEAFF
TRBV7-7	NA	few	12	TRBJ2-7	TGTGCTAGCAGCTACTCAGGAGGCGAGCAGTACTTC	CASSYSGGEQYF
TRBV25-1	TRBD1	many	13	TRBJ2-3	TGTGCCAGCCTGGGACAGGGAACAGATACGCAGTATTTT	CASLGQGTDTQYF
TRBV18	TRBD1	few	12	TRBJ1-1	TGTGCCAGCTCACCGAACAGGGGGGAAGCTTTCTTT	CASSPNRGEAFF
TRBV27	NA	NA	15	TRBJ1-1	TGTGCCAGCAGCCCCTCGTTGGGGGGAGGCACTGAAGCTTTCTTT	CASSPSLGGGTEAFF
TRBV7-2	NA	many	16	TRBJ2-7	TGTGCCAGCAGCCCCTCCGGCTGGGGCCCAGAGGACGAGCAGTACTTC	CASSPSGWGPEDEQYF
TRBV27	TRBD1	many	13	TRBJ2-7	TGTGCCAGCAGTCCCCAGACAGGGGGCGAGCAGTACTTC	CASSPQTGGEQYF
TRBV6-2/TRBV6-3	NA	many	11	TRBJ2-1	TGTGCCAGCAGACGACCCCCTGAGCAGTTCTTC	CASRRPPEQFF
TRBV7-2	TRBD2	many	16	TRBJ2-7	TGTGCCAGCAGCCCTACGACTAGCGGGAGCTCCTACGAGCAGTACTTC	CASSPTTSGSSYEQYF
TRBV7-2	TRBD1	few	14	TRBJ1-4	TGTGCCAGCAGCTCCGACAGGGATAGGGAAAAACTGTTTTTT	CASSSDRDREKLFF
TRBV18	NA	NA	13	TRBJ2-7	TGTGCCAGCTCACCCGGGACCCACTACGAGCAGTACTTC	CASSPGTHYEQYF
TRBV9	NA	once	15	TRBJ2-7	TGTGCCAGCAGCGTAGAGGTGGGGCCCCACTACGAGCAGTACTTC	CASSVEVGPHYEQYF
TRBV7-6	NA	many	14	TRBJ2-3	TGTGCCAGCAGCTTGTTTGCTGGCCCAGATACGCAGTATTTT	CASSLFAGPDTQYF
TRBV6-5	TRBD1	few	17	TRBJ1-1	TGTGCCAGCAGTTACTCGGGACAGGGGTTGAGGAACACTGAAGCTTTCTTT	CASSYSGQGLRNTEAFF
TRBV12-2	NA	NA	13	TRBJ1-5	TGTGCAAGTCGCTTAGGACGAAATCAGCCCCAGCATTTT	CASRLGRNQPQHF
TRBV7-8	NA	few	14	TRBJ2-6	TGTGCCAGCAGCTTAGGCGCTGGGGCCAACGTCCTGACTTTC	CASSLGAGANVLTF
TRBV5-1	NA	NA	13	TRBJ2-7	TGCGCCAGCAGAGAACAGTTGTCCTACGAGCAGTACTTC	CASREQLSYEQYF
TRBV12-3/TRBV12-4	TRBD1	many	14	TRBJ1-1	TGTGCCAGCTCAGGGGGGAACTTGAACACTGAAGCTTTCTTT	CASSGGNLNTEAFF
TRBV18	NA	NA	17	TRBJ1-6	TGTGCCAGCTCACCACAGGGCAGGACTGCCTATAATTCACCCCTCCACTTT	CASSPQGRTAYNSPLHF
TRBV29-1	TRBD1	many	13	TRBJ1-1	TGCAGCGTCCCACAGGGGGGCAACACTGAAGCTTTCTTT	CSVPQGGNTEAFF
TRBV24-1	NA	NA	11	TRBJ1-2	TGTGCCACCAGTGGCCCCGCAGGCTACACCTTC	CATSGPAGYTF
TRBV7-2	TRBD2	NA	15	TRBJ2-3	TGTGCCAGCAGCCTGGGCGGGGGGGAGACAGATACGCAGTATTTT	CASSLGGGETDTQYF
TRBV6-1	NA	NA	14	TRBJ2-7	TGTGCCAGCAGTGAAGTGCAGGACGGCTACGAGCAGTACTTC	CASSEVQDGYEQYF
TRBV7-9	NA	many	13	TRBJ2-7	TGTGCCAGCAGCTTCGACAGATCGGGGGAGCAGTACTTC	CASSFDRSGEQYF
TRBV19	TRBD1	many	15	TRBJ1-5	TGTGCCAGTAGTATTCCAGGGGGGGCCAATCAGCCCCAGCATTTT	CASSIPGGANQPQHF